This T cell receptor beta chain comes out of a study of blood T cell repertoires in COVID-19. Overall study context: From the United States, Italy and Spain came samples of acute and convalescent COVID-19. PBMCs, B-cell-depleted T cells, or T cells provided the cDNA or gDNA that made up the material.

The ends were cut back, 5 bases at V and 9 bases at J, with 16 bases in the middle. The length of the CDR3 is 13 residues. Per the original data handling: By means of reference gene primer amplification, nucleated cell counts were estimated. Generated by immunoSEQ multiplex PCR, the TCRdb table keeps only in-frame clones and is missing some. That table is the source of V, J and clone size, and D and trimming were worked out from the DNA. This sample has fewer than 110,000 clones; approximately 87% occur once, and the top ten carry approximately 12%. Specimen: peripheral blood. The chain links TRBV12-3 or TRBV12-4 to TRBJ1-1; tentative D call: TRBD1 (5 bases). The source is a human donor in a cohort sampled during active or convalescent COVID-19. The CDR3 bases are TGTGCCAGCAGTCCAAGTTTGCGGGGCAAAGCTTTCTTT. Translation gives CASSPSLRGKAFF.